These 9 T cell receptor beta chains share one sample of origin, sequenced in a study of cytomegalovirus exposure and HLA in healthy donors. PCR involved 60 Vbeta and 13 Jbeta primers. TCRdb's copy holds only in-frame clones and misses some; the assay was immunoSEQ multiplex PCR. Of some 98,000 clones listed, roughly three quarters are singletons. The material sequenced was PBMCs. The receptors derive from a female donor in good health and CMV-seronegative.

The CDR3 nucleotides are TGTGCCAGTAGTACACTAGCGGGCCATCGGGAGACCCAGTACTTC. Its translation is CASSTLAGHRETQYF. V is TRBV19 and J is TRBJ2-5; 9 bases align to TRBD2. Trimming took 4 bases from V and 5 from J; bases not matched to a gene: 8. Per germline, CDR1 LNHDA and CDR2 SQIVND (reference sequence). This CDR3 region has 15 residues.

This rearrangement joins TRBV11-3 to TRBJ2-2, with TRBD2 identical over 13 bases. Trimming at V came to 5 bases and at J to 1 base, leaving 1 base not matched to a gene. CDR1 and CDR2 from the germline V gene are SGHNT and YENEEA. The CDR3 has 16 amino acids. This chain's CDR3 is CASSRLAGGNTGELFF. In DNA form, the CDR3 reads TGTGCCAGCAGCCGACTAGCGGGGGGGAACACCGGGGAGCTGTTTTTT.

The chain uses TRBV7-9 and TRBJ2-7, with a tentative D call TRBD2 (5 bases). The CDR3 length is 13 residues. CDR1 and CDR2 from the germline V gene are SEHNR and FQNEAQ (reference sequence). V was shortened by 11 bases and J by 3 bases, with 17 bases between the two germline ends. CDR3 bases: TGTGCCGAGGCCCGCGGGTATGGCTACGAGCAGTACTTC. It codes for CAEARGYGYEQYF.

The chain combines TRBV7-2 with TRBJ2-7, with 10 bases aligning to TRBD2. The CDR3 runs 15 residues. J gave up 1 base and V 3 bases, and 3 bases lay outside the gene matches. Germline V gene data show CDR1 as SGHTA and CDR2 as FQGNSA. The CDR3 loop is CASSFLAGDSYEQYF. CDR3 nucleotides: TGTGCCAGCAGCTTTCTAGCGGGAGATTCCTACGAGCAGTACTTC.

The chain links TRBV7-8 to TRBJ1-5; D is ambiguous. Germline values: CDR1 SGHVS, CDR2 FQNEAQ. The CDR3 loop spans 16 amino acids. Trimming shortened V by 4 bases and J by 1 base, and 14 bases separated the two germline ends. CDR3 DNA: TGTGCCAGCAGCTCCCAATTGGCAGTAAGCAATCAGCCCCAGCATTTT. This codes for CASSSQLAVSNQPQHF.

This clone showed up just once. The rearrangement joins TRBV7-3 to TRBJ1-6, with 7 bases fitting TRBD1. Trimming at V came to 2 bases and at J to 5 bases, leaving 6 bases not matched to a gene. Germline CDR1 is SGHTA and CDR2 is FQGTGA. This CDR3 comprises 16 residues. DNA of the CDR3: TGTGCCAGCAGCTTATTGCCCAGGGGGAATAATTCACCCCTCCACTTT. This translates into CASSLLPRGNNSPLHF.

The V gene is TRBV11-2, the J gene TRBJ2-3; 7 nucleotides align to TRBD1. The CDR3 loop spans 14 amino acids. Unmatched junction bases numbered 6, after V lost 3 bases and J lost 6 bases. The germline gives CDR1 SGHAT, CDR2 FQNNGV. CDR3 amino acids: CASSLETGIDTQYF. CDR3 coding DNA: TGTGCCAGCAGCTTGGAGACAGGGATCGATACGCAGTATTTT.

This clone showed up just a few times. One junction end disagrees with the germline gene, perhaps due to a read error. The same CDR3 is also encoded by other DNA sequences in this sample. The genes are TRBV7-7 and TRBJ2-7; the D gene is possibly TRBD2 (6 bases). Germline CDR1 SSHAT, CDR2 FNYEAQ (reference sequence). The length of the CDR3 is 15 residues. Written as DNA, the CDR3 is TGTGCTAGCAGCTTGGGAGACGGGAGCTCCTACGAGCAGTACTTC. Encoded protein: CASSLGDGSSYEQYF.

This chain links TRBV29-1 with TRBJ2-4; weak D call: TRBD2 (6 bases). The CDR3 covers 13 residues. V was shortened by 1 base and J by 8 bases, with 12 bases between the two germline ends. Germline assignment: CDR1 SQVTM and CDR2 ANQGSEA. The CDR3, as DNA: TGCAGCGTTGAAGTAGGCGGGGACTACATTCAGTACTTC. Amino acid sequence: CSVEVGGDYIQYF.